This T cell receptor (beta chain) came from a study of blood T cells in healthy people across ages. Together with a sample-barcoded 5' primer, a J-beta primer mix was included in a second PCR lasting about 6 to 12 cycles. TCRdb independently ran MiXCR on the 5' RACE reads; one entry per CDR3 protein. Among around 780,000 distinct CDR3 sequences listed, roughly 25% were seen once. The CDR3 spans 15 residues. In germline, CDR1 is SNHLY, CDR2 FYNNEI. To note about this clonotype: Sequence at one end of the junction differs from germline and may be a read error.

This sample also belongs to another study, concerning T cells of mothers and their children.

V and J are TRBV2 and TRBJ2-5, with D possibly matching TRBD2 (5 bases). The J call may be faulty, since TRBJ2-7 better matches the DNA end. The sample taken for sequencing was blood. This sequence was found in a boy aged 5 to 17 in good health. The DNA for the CDR3 is TGTGCCGGCAGCCACTCGCGGGTTAGCTCCTACGAGCAGTACTTC. Translated, it gives CAGSHSRVSSYEQYF.